The 8 T cell receptor beta chains below come from one sample, sequenced in a study of blood T cell repertoires in COVID-19. Assay: immunoSEQ multiplex PCR; the TCRdb copy retains only in-frame clones and omits some. The profile shows 90,000 to 150,000 clones, approximately 87% of them singletons. Sample: peripheral blood. The receptor set was obtained from a woman aged 50 to 65 with acute or convalescent COVID-19.

J is TRBJ2-7 and V is TRBV6-2 or TRBV6-3, with D uncertain. Deletions cut 3 bases from V and 3 bases from J, with 3 bases between. Germline CDR1 MNHEY, CDR2 SVGEGT. The CDR3 length is 11 residues. The CDR3 DNA sequence: TGTGCCAGCAGTTATTACTACGAGCAGTACTTC. Amino acid sequence: CASSYYYEQYF.

The V call is TRBV2, the J call TRBJ2-3; 8 positions match TRBD1. Germline V gives CDR1 SNHLY, CDR2 FYNNEI. V was pared by 6 bases and J by 3 bases, with 8 bases of the junction left unmatched. CDR3 size: 15 residues. CDR3 sequence reads: CASSLDRAPTDTQYF. The CDR3 DNA reads as TGTGCCAGCAGCCTGGACAGGGCCCCAACAGATACGCAGTATTTT.

The chain carries TRBV27 and TRBJ1-1; perhaps TRBD1 as D (6 bases). Looked up from germline, CDR1 is MNHEY and CDR2 is SMNVEV (reference sequence). Deletions cut 2 bases from V and 3 bases from J, with 13 bases between. The length of the CDR3 is 15 residues. The CDR3 nucleotides are TGTGCCAGCAGTTTACCCCAGGGGCTTGACACTGAAGCTTTCTTT. Translation: CASSLPQGLDTEAFF.

V is TRBV19 and J is TRBJ2-7; no definite D call. The V end lost 5 bases, the J end lost 3 bases, and 11 bases lay between the germline ends. The CDR3 is made up of 13 amino acids. Germline V gene data show CDR1 as LNHDA and CDR2 as SQIVND (reference sequence). The CDR3 coding sequence is TGTGCCAGTAGTCAAACACGCCGCTACGAGCAGTACTTC. It yields the protein CASSQTRRYEQYF. Full variable domain (outside the CDR3, taken from reference TRBV19 and TRBJ2-7): DGGITQSPKYLFRKEGQNVTLSCEQNLNHDAMYWYRQDPGQGLRLIYYSQIVNDFQKGDIAEGYSVSREKKESFPLTVTSAQKNPTAFYLCASSQTRRYEQYFGPGTRLTVT.

The rearrangement joins TRBV19 to TRBJ1-5; 8 nucleotides match TRBD1. Germline V gene lookup returns CDR1 LNHDA and CDR2 SQIVND (reference sequence). The junction had 6 bases not matched to a gene; V was cut back by 1 base and J by 1 base. This CDR3 has 17 amino acids. The CDR3 DNA reads TGTGCCAGTAGTATAGGACCAGGGGGCGTGAGCAATCAGCCCCAGCATTTT. It translates to CASSIGPGGVSNQPQHF. Drawing the rest from reference TRBV19 and TRBJ1-5, the complete variable domain is DGGITQSPKYLFRKEGQNVTLSCEQNLNHDAMYWYRQDPGQGLRLIYYSQIVNDFQKGDIAEGYSVSREKKESFPLTVTSAQKNPTAFYLCASSIGPGGVSNQPQHFGDGTRLSIL.

CDR3 in DNA: TGTGCCAGCAGTGAAGGGGCCCTAGCGGTGAATGAGCAGTTCTTC. It is translated as CASSEGALAVNEQFF. The V gene is TRBV2, the J gene TRBJ2-1, with 7 bases fitting TRBD2. Trimming at V came to 1 base and at J to 7 bases, leaving 7 bases not matched to a gene. The CDR3 length is 15 residues. The V gene's germline CDR1 is SNHLY and CDR2 FYNNEI. Full variable domain (rest looked up from reference TRBV2 and TRBJ2-1): EPEVTQTPSHQVTQMGQEVILRCVPISNHLYFYWYRQILGQKVEFLVSFYNNEISEKSEIFDDQFSVERPDGSNFTLKIRSTKLEDSAMYFCASSEGALAVNEQFFGPGTRLTVL.

This chain connects TRBV18 to TRBJ1-5; 9 nucleotides line up with TRBD1. The CDR3 covers 15 residues. V lost 4 bases, J lost 3 bases, and 4 bases stayed unmatched. In germline, CDR1 is KGHSH, CDR2 LQKENI. The CDR3 sequence is CASSQDRGFNQPQHF. DNA for the CDR3: TGTGCCAGCTCACAGGACAGGGGCTTCAATCAGCCCCAGCATTTT.

The chain combines TRBV18 with TRBJ1-1; 7 bases line up with TRBD1. V lost 4 bases, J lost 6 bases, and 8 bases stayed unmatched. This CDR3 has 14 amino acids. Germline V gene sequence: CDR1 KGHSH, CDR2 LQKENI. Here the CDR3 DNA reads TGTGCCAGCTCACGACAGGGTACCGGGCCTGAAGCTTTCTTT. As protein: CASSRQGTGPEAFF. Supplemented by reference TRBV18 and TRBJ1-1, the full variable domain reads NAGVMQNPRHLVRRRGQEARLRCSPMKGHSHVYWYRQLPEEGLKFMVYLQKENIIDESGMPKERFSAEFPKEGPSILRIQQVVRGDSAAYFCASSRQGTGPEAFFGQGTRLTVV.